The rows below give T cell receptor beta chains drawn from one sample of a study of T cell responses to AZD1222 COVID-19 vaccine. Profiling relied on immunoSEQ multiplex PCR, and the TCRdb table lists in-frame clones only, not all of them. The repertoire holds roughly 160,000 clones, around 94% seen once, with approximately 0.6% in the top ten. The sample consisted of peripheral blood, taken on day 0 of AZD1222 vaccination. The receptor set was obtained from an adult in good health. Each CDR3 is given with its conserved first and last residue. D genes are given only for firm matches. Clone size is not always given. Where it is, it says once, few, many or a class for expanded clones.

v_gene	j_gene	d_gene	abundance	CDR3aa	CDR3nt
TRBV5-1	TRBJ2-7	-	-	CASSLGGGPGYEQYF	TGCGCCAGCAGCTTGGGGGGGGGCCCCGGCTACGAGCAGTACTTC
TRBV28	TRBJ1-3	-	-	CASSTPGNTIYF	TGTGCCAGCAGCACCCCGGGTAACACCATATATTTT
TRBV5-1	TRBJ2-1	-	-	CASSLATSPNEQFF	TGCGCCAGCAGCTTGGCGACTAGTCCCAATGAGCAGTTCTTC
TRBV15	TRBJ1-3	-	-	CATSSTGNTIYF	TGTGCCACCAGCAGTACAGGAAACACCATATATTTT
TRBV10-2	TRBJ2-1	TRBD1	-	CASSRGQVSWDEQFF	TGCGCCAGCAGTCGGGGACAGGTTTCGTGGGATGAGCAGTTCTTC
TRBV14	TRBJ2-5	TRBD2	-	CASSQGSGRSSETQYF	TGTGCCAGCAGCCAAGGGAGCGGGAGGAGTTCGGAGACCCAGTACTTC
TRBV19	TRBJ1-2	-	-	CASDQMTGFYTF	TGTGCCAGTGATCAAATGACAGGCTTTTACACCTTC
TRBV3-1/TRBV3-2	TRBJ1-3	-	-	CASSQGSVLYTIYF	TGTGCCAGCAGCCAGGGCTCAGTCCTATACACCATATATTTT
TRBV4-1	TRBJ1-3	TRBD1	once	CASSRDRFSGNTIYF	TGCGCCAGCAGCCGGGACAGGTTCTCTGGAAACACCATATATTTT
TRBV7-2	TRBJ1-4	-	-	CASSLMGRGNEKLFF	TGTGCCAGCAGCTTGATGGGACGGGGTAATGAAAAACTGTTTTTT
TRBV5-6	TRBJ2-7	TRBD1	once	CASRRAGTGNHEQYF	TGTGCCAGCAGACGTGCCGGGACAGGGAACCACGAGCAGTACTTC
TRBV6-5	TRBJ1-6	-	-	CASSYGVQAHGSPLHF	TGTGCCAGCAGTTACGGCGTTCAGGCGCACGGTTCACCCCTCCACTTT
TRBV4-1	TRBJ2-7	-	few	CASSQVGQSHYEQYF	TGCGCCAGCAGCCAAGTGGGCCAGAGTCACTACGAGCAGTACTTC
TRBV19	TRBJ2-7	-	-	CASGQYEQYF	TGTGCCAGTGGACAGTACGAGCAGTACTTC
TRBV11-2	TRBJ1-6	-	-	CASSSIRGPNNSPLHF	TGTGCCAGCAGCTCTATCCGGGGTCCCAATAATTCACCCCTCCACTTT
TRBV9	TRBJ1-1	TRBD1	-	CASSVVQGATEAFF	TGTGCCAGCAGCGTAGTTCAGGGGGCCACTGAAGCTTTCTTT
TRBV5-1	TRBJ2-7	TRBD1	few	CASSATGPYEQYF	TGCGCCAGCAGCGCGACAGGGCCCTACGAGCAGTACTTC
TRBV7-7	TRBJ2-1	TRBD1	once	CASSLGTGAYEQFF	TGTGCCAGCAGCTTGGGGACAGGGGCCTATGAGCAGTTCTTC
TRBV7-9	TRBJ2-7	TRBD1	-	CAIRTGSSYEQYF	TGTGCCATACGGACAGGGAGCTCCTACGAGCAGTACTTC
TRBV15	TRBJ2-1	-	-	CATTGGGHEQFF	TGTGCCACCACCGGCGGGGGCCATGAGCAGTTCTTC
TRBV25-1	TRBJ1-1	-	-	CASSVGEPKIAFF	TGTGCCAGCAGTGTAGGGGAACCGAAGATTGCTTTCTTT
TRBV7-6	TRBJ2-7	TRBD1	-	CASSLSSGQGIMGQYF	TGTGCCAGCAGCTTGTCGTCGGGACAGGGGATTATGGGGCAGTACTTC
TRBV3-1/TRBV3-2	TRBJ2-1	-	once	CASSQSRYNEQFF	TGTGCCAGCAGCCAATCCCGCTACAATGAGCAGTTCTTC
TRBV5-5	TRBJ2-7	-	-	CASSVRLWGYEQYF	TGTGCCAGCAGCGTCAGACTATGGGGGTACGAGCAGTACTTC
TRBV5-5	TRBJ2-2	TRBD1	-	CASSKDGQANTGELFF	TGTGCCAGCAGCAAGGACGGACAGGCGAACACCGGGGAGCTGTTTTTT
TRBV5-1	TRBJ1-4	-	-	CASSLSSSTNEKLFF	TGCGCCAGCAGCTTGAGCAGTTCAACTAATGAAAAACTGTTTTTT
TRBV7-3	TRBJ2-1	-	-	CASSSRGTGYNEQFF	TGTGCCAGCAGCTCCAGGGGAACGGGTTACAATGAGCAGTTCTTC
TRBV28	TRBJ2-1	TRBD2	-	CASTSGSQSTYNEQFF	TGTGCCAGCACTAGCGGGAGTCAATCAACCTACAATGAGCAGTTCTTC
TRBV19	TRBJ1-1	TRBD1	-	CATTMDRGSTEAFF	TGTGCCACCACCATGGACAGGGGTAGCACTGAAGCTTTCTTT
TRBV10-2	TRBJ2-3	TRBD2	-	CASRDGLAGRTDTQYF	TGCGCCAGCAGAGACGGACTAGCGGGACGCACAGATACGCAGTATTTT
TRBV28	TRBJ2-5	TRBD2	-	CASSPLAGAYQETQYF	TGTGCCAGCAGCCCCTTAGCGGGTGCTTACCAAGAGACCCAGTACTTC
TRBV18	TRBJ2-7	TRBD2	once	CASSVRTSEPYEQYF	TGTGCCAGCTCCGTCCGGACTAGCGAACCGTACGAGCAGTACTTC
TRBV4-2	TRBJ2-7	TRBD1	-	CASSQEPSLMDRGLHEQYF	TGTGCCAGCAGCCAAGAACCGTCGCTAATGGACAGGGGGCTCCATGAGCAGTACTTC
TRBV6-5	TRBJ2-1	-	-	CASIPRSGEQFF	TGTGCCAGCATTCCTAGGTCAGGTGAGCAGTTCTTC
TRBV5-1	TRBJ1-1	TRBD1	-	CASSSRTGTNTEAFF	TGCGCCAGCAGCTCGCGGACAGGGACCAACACTGAAGCTTTCTTT
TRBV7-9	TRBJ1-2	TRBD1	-	CASSLSRGEIGYTF	TGTGCCAGCAGCTTAAGCAGGGGGGAGATTGGCTACACCTTC
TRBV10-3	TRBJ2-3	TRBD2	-	CAIRLGSGKGTDTQYF	TGTGCCATCAGACTCGGTAGCGGGAAGGGCACAGATACGCAGTATTTT
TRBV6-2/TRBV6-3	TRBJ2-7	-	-	CASSYSMREQYF	TGTGCCAGCAGTTACTCTATGCGGGAGCAGTACTTC
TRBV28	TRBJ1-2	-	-	CASSLLVGGSRSNYGYTF	TGTGCCAGCAGTTTATTGGTCGGAGGCAGTCGATCCAACTATGGCTACACCTTC
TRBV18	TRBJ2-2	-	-	CASSNKGGTGPGELFF	TGTGCCAGCTCCAACAAAGGCGGGACGGGGCCCGGGGAGCTGTTTTTT
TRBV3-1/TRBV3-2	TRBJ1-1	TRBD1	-	CASNPTGENTEAFF	TGTGCCAGCAACCCGACAGGGGAGAACACTGAAGCTTTCTTT
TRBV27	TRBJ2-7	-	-	CASSLKPDNYEQYF	TGTGCCAGCAGTTTAAAGCCAGACAACTACGAGCAGTACTTC
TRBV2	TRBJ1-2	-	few	CASNGRDGYTF	TGTGCCAGCAACGGAAGAGATGGCTACACCTTC
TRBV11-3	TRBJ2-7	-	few	CASSLGGDGPYEQYF	TGTGCCAGCAGCTTAGGGGGCGACGGACCCTACGAGCAGTACTTC
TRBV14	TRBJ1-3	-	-	CASSQLGSSGNTIYF	TGTGCCAGCAGCCAACTGGGGTCCTCTGGAAACACCATATATTTT
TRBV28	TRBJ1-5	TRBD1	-	CASSLRGPDNQPQHF	TGTGCCAGCAGTCTCAGGGGGCCGGACAATCAGCCCCAGCATTTT
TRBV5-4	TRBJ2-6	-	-	CASSIPTGSSGANVLTF	TGTGCCAGCAGCATACCTACAGGGTCCAGTGGGGCCAACGTCCTGACTTTC
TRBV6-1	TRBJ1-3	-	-	CASSEAGSGNTIYF	TGTGCCAGCAGTGAAGCGGGCTCTGGAAACACCATATATTTT
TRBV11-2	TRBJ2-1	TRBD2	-	CASSLAVAGVHEQFF	TGTGCCAGCAGCTTAGCAGTAGCGGGAGTCCATGAGCAGTTCTTC
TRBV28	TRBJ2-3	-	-	CASSLGGRDTDTQYF	TGTGCCAGCAGTTTAGGGGGCAGAGACACAGATACGCAGTATTTT
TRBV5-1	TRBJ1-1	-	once	CASSLVLMNTEAFF	TGCGCCAGCAGCTTGGTTCTTATGAACACTGAAGCTTTCTTT
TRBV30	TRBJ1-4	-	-	CAWSGEDNEKLFF	TGTGCCTGGAGTGGGGAGGACAATGAAAAACTGTTTTTT
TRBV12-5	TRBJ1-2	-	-	CASGPSPRLGYTF	TGTGCTAGTGGCCCGTCTCCTCGGCTCGGCTACACCTTC
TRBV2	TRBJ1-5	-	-	CASSESGQDNQPQHF	TGTGCCAGCAGTGAAAGCGGACAAGACAATCAGCCCCAGCATTTT